A selection of T cell receptor beta chains follows, all from one sample in a study of vaccination and CD4 T cells after COVID-19. These receptors' targets are unknown. Via MiXCR, TCRdb re-called the PCR reads, giving one row per CDR3 protein. Among some 15,000 distinct CDR3 sequences listed, 53% were seen once. Sequenced: CD4+ T cells from blood, cultured in vitro. The origin of the receptors is a human donor who had recovered from COVID-19. The CDR3 runs from the conserved cysteine through the conserved F or W. Each record gives: J gene, clone size, V gene, CDR3 protein. Part of the rows lack a size; the others show once, few, many or a class for expanded clones.

J gene: TRBJ1-5; clone size: -; V gene: TRBV20-1; CDR3 protein: CSASAGGAGVGNQPQHF
J gene: TRBJ1-1; clone size: -; V gene: TRBV5-4; CDR3 protein: CASSSGALDTEAFF
J gene: TRBJ2-5; clone size: -; V gene: TRBV5-1; CDR3 protein: CASSPPRWDSKETQYF
J gene: TRBJ1-1; clone size: few; V gene: TRBV5-1; CDR3 protein: CASSLDEAFF
J gene: TRBJ1-1; clone size: once; V gene: TRBV20-1; CDR3 protein: CSARGRAYTEAFF
J gene: TRBJ1-1; clone size: -; V gene: TRBV20-1; CDR3 protein: CSARSPLANTEAFF
J gene: TRBJ2-4; clone size: -; V gene: TRBV7-2; CDR3 protein: CASSSLLAAIQYF
J gene: TRBJ2-7; clone size: -; V gene: TRBV20-1; CDR3 protein: CSAPASGGSYEQYF
J gene: TRBJ2-2; clone size: -; V gene: TRBV20-1; CDR3 protein: CSARRQGPNTGELFF
J gene: TRBJ2-5; clone size: few; V gene: TRBV7-3; CDR3 protein: CASSLSPGWETQYF
J gene: TRBJ1-4; clone size: -; V gene: TRBV15; CDR3 protein: CATSRDAGGEKLFF
J gene: TRBJ1-5; clone size: -; V gene: TRBV28; CDR3 protein: CASRGGSRVGQPQHF
J gene: TRBJ1-1; clone size: -; V gene: TRBV20-1; CDR3 protein: CSASNPTGGDTEAFF
J gene: TRBJ2-3; clone size: -; V gene: TRBV2; CDR3 protein: CASGIRLAGGTDTQYF
J gene: TRBJ2-2; clone size: -; V gene: TRBV7-6; CDR3 protein: CASSNPYSGRAPGELFF
J gene: TRBJ1-1; clone size: -; V gene: TRBV7-2; CDR3 protein: CATVGQAGTEAFF
J gene: TRBJ2-3; clone size: -; V gene: TRBV24-1; CDR3 protein: CATSDRTSGNTDTQYF
J gene: TRBJ2-2; clone size: once; V gene: TRBV6-1; CDR3 protein: CASTRRDYYTGELFF
J gene: TRBJ1-5; clone size: few; V gene: TRBV27; CDR3 protein: CASSRSRNQPQHF
J gene: TRBJ1-2; clone size: few; V gene: TRBV4-1; CDR3 protein: CASSQGQDRGYGYTF
J gene: TRBJ1-5; clone size: -; V gene: TRBV20-1; CDR3 protein: CSASWMSDQPQHF
J gene: TRBJ1-5; clone size: few; V gene: TRBV20-1; CDR3 protein: CSARTGWRNQPQHF
J gene: TRBJ2-6; clone size: -; V gene: TRBV6-1; CDR3 protein: CASSLRDAGANVLTF
J gene: TRBJ2-3; clone size: -; V gene: TRBV27; CDR3 protein: CASRPSGIVTQYF
J gene: TRBJ1-2; clone size: -; V gene: TRBV16; CDR3 protein: CASSQSRGGYTF
J gene: TRBJ2-5; clone size: -; V gene: TRBV9; CDR3 protein: CASSVTGTSKETQYF
J gene: TRBJ2-5; clone size: -; V gene: TRBV7-8; CDR3 protein: CASSLVAPPSGRQETQYF
J gene: TRBJ2-7; clone size: -; V gene: TRBV6-5; CDR3 protein: CASSYSLGREQYF
J gene: TRBJ2-2; clone size: -; V gene: TRBV7-2; CDR3 protein: CASSPRGGQGSGELFF
J gene: TRBJ2-3; clone size: -; V gene: TRBV11-3; CDR3 protein: CASSRASGTDTQYF
J gene: TRBJ2-3; clone size: -; V gene: TRBV19; CDR3 protein: CASSVGDTQYF
J gene: TRBJ1-1; clone size: -; V gene: TRBV20-1; CDR3 protein: CSARKNTEAFF
J gene: TRBJ1-3; clone size: -; V gene: TRBV7-3; CDR3 protein: CASSPDHSPGNTIYF
J gene: TRBJ2-3; clone size: few; V gene: TRBV10-2; CDR3 protein: CASRHTDTQYF
J gene: TRBJ2-2; clone size: -; V gene: TRBV27; CDR3 protein: CASSLGGRGNLRNTGELFF
J gene: TRBJ2-7; clone size: -; V gene: TRBV5-1; CDR3 protein: CASSMDRVTYEQYF
J gene: TRBJ2-1; clone size: -; V gene: TRBV9; CDR3 protein: CASSVDGLPYNEQFF
J gene: TRBJ2-2; clone size: -; V gene: TRBV21-1; CDR3 protein: CASSRQLAENTGELFF
J gene: TRBJ2-7; clone size: -; V gene: TRBV28; CDR3 protein: CASRKHAGLRYYEQYF
J gene: TRBJ1-1; clone size: once; V gene: TRBV30; CDR3 protein: CAWTRTGNTEAFF
J gene: TRBJ2-1; clone size: -; V gene: TRBV20-1; CDR3 protein: CSARAPGLAYYNEQFF
J gene: TRBJ1-1; clone size: few; V gene: TRBV20-1; CDR3 protein: CRVLDSRNTEAFF
J gene: TRBJ2-3; clone size: -; V gene: TRBV6-4; CDR3 protein: CASSESGSLRVTQYF
J gene: TRBJ2-3; clone size: -; V gene: TRBV20-1; CDR3 protein: CSALKSSTDTQYF
J gene: TRBJ1-1; clone size: -; V gene: TRBV7-3; CDR3 protein: CASSFPGKTEAFF
J gene: TRBJ1-2; clone size: few; V gene: TRBV6-1; CDR3 protein: CASSEMRQGGYTF
J gene: TRBJ2-3; clone size: few; V gene: TRBV20-1; CDR3 protein: CSARGMDRGRDPPDTQYF
J gene: TRBJ2-2; clone size: -; V gene: TRBV30; CDR3 protein: CAWSGNTGELFF
J gene: TRBJ2-1; clone size: -; V gene: TRBV20-1; CDR3 protein: CSARDAREVNEQFF
J gene: TRBJ1-1; clone size: -; V gene: TRBV6-5; CDR3 protein: CASSYVGYTEAFF
J gene: TRBJ1-1; clone size: few; V gene: TRBV30; CDR3 protein: CAWSVLFARGRNTEAFF
J gene: TRBJ2-5; clone size: -; V gene: TRBV2; CDR3 protein: CASSDTRGGETQYF
J gene: TRBJ2-3; clone size: few; V gene: TRBV5-4; CDR3 protein: CASSLASGFTDTQYF
J gene: TRBJ1-2; clone size: few; V gene: TRBV6-1; CDR3 protein: CASSGSYSVVNYGYTF
J gene: TRBJ1-1; clone size: few; V gene: TRBV30; CDR3 protein: CACHNREAFF